This TCR beta chain derives from a study of CD8 T cells in ankylosing spondylitis. V was cut by 1 base and J by 9 bases, with 16 bases left in between. Germline loops: CDR1 DFQATT, CDR2 SNEGSKA (reference sequence). The CDR3 extends over 14 amino acids. TCRdb itself ran the 5' RACE reads through MiXCR, one entry per CDR3 protein. Of 130,000 or so distinct CDR3 sequences detected, about 6.4% appear once; the ten largest clones hold 12%. This clonotype was recorded many times. Antigen specificity is unknown. General study points: Ankylosing spondylitis blood appeared to carry a characteristic TCR beta motif of several highly homologous variants. Reportedly, disease-linked clones are significantly enriched in ankylosing spondylitis patients' matched synovial fluid.

This receptor was identified in a male donor with ankylosing spondylitis or in good health (not recorded which). The sample was blood, either unsorted or a sorted T cell fraction (not recorded which). The chain employs TRBV20-1 and TRBJ2-1; D gene ambiguous. Here the CDR3 DNA reads TGCAGTGCTAGAGCCGGCAACCCTAAGAGTGAGCAGTTCTTC. Amino acid sequence: CSARAGNPKSEQFF.